This TCR beta chain was profiled in a study of T cell responses to AZD1222 COVID-19 vaccine. The assay was immunoSEQ multiplex PCR, and TCRdb's table has in-frame clones only and misses some. The sample records tens of thousands of clones, roughly 89% being singletons. Trimming left V 4 bases short and J 0 bases short, with 12 bases between. This CDR3 has 15 residues. Germline V gene sequence: CDR1 SNHLY, CDR2 FYNNEI. This clone has a handful of counts. The material sequenced was peripheral blood, taken 28 days after the second AZD1222 dose. The rearrangement links TRBV2 to TRBJ1-1; D is uncertain. This receptor was obtained from an adult who received the AZD1222 COVID-19 vaccine. The chain's CDR3 is CASSGAFWVNTEAFF. As DNA, the CDR3 is TGTGCCAGCAGTGGGGCGTTCTGGGTGAACACTGAAGCTTTCTTT.